Listed below are T cell receptor beta chains from one sample, sequenced in a study of cytomegalovirus exposure and HLA in healthy donors. TCRdb's copy holds only in-frame clones and misses some; the assay was immunoSEQ multiplex PCR. The sample lists about 170,000 clones, around 76% occurring once. Sequencing was carried out using PBMCs. All receptors derive from a female donor in good health and CMV-seronegative. Each CDR3 is given with its conserved first and last residue. D genes are given only for firm matches. Rows give clone size only sometimes, using once, few, many, or a class for an expanded clone.

d_call,v_call,clone_size,j_call,cdr3_aa,cdr3_nt
-,TRBV2,-,TRBJ2-7,CASSDMRMDF,TGTGCCAGCAGTGATATGCGGATGGACTTC
TRBD1,TRBV5-4,-,TRBJ1-2,CASSPPGQGLRNGYTF,TGTGCCAGCAGCCCCCCGGGACAGGGCCTAAGGAATGGCTACACCTTC
TRBD1,TRBV6-6,-,TRBJ1-5,CASSSPGGGQPQHF,TGTGCCAGCAGTTCCCCAGGGGGTGGTCAGCCCCAGCATTTT
-,TRBV27,few,TRBJ1-1,CASSFTGYTEAFF,TGTGCCAGCAGTTTCACAGGGTACACTGAAGCTTTCTTT
TRBD2,TRBV10-3,-,TRBJ2-3,CAISEGGLAGRYTDTQYF,TGTGCCATCAGTGAAGGGGGACTAGCGGGGCGTTACACAGATACGCAGTATTTT
-,TRBV6-5,-,TRBJ1-5,CASSYAANQPQHF,TGTGCCAGCAGTTACGCCGCGAATCAGCCCCAGCATTTT
-,TRBV18,once,TRBJ1-2,CASSPGREPWGYTF,TGTGCCAGCTCACCAGGCAGGGAACCTTGGGGCTACACCTTC
TRBD1,TRBV10-3,-,TRBJ1-3,CAISIQGDTIYF,TGTGCCATCAGCATACAGGGGGACACCATATATTTT
TRBD1,TRBV6-5,-,TRBJ1-1,CASVRRGRNTEAFF,TGTGCCAGCGTGCGAAGGGGGCGCAACACTGAAGCTTTCTTT
TRBD1,TRBV14,-,TRBJ2-2,CASSHWTGGIAGELFF,TGTGCCAGCAGCCATTGGACAGGGGGCATCGCCGGGGAGCTGTTTTTT
-,TRBV5-1,few,TRBJ1-6,CASSLVQGRNNSPLHF,TGCGCCAGCAGCTTGGTCCAGGGTAGGAATAATTCACCCCTCCACTTT
TRBD2,TRBV7-3,-,TRBJ2-4,CASSISGGSAKNIQYF,TGTGCCAGCAGCATTAGCGGGGGGTCGGCCAAAAACATTCAGTACTTC
TRBD1,TRBV6-1,-,TRBJ2-3,CASSERTGRTDTQYF,TGTGCCAGCAGTGAGCGGACAGGGCGTACAGATACGCAGTATTTT
TRBD1,TRBV19,-,TRBJ1-5,CASSFSQGIGPQHF,TGTGCCAGTAGTTTTTCACAGGGGATAGGGCCCCAGCATTTT
TRBD2,TRBV4-2,-,TRBJ2-7,CASSQESWTSGGRSYEQYF,TGTGCCAGCAGCCAAGAGAGTTGGACTAGCGGGGGCCGTTCCTACGAGCAGTACTTC
-,TRBV5-1,-,TRBJ1-1,CASSPQSEVNTEAFF,TGCGCCAGCAGCCCGCAATCGGAGGTGAACACTGAAGCTTTCTTT
-,TRBV5-1,-,TRBJ2-7,CASSLAVSGSSPYEQYF,TGCGCCAGCAGCTTGGCCGTCAGCGGGTCGTCCCCATACGAGCAGTACTTC
-,TRBV5-1,-,TRBJ1-1,CASSAGLNTEAFF,TGCGCCAGCAGCGCGGGTTTGAACACTGAAGCTTTCTTT
-,TRBV7-2,-,TRBJ1-4,CASSLDPSTKLFF,TGTGCCAGCAGCTTAGATCCGAGTACGAAACTGTTTTTT
TRBD1,TRBV4-1,once,TRBJ1-2,CASSRGQGVDYGYTF,TGCGCCAGCAGCCGGGGACAGGGGGTTGACTATGGCTACACCTTC
TRBD2,TRBV5-1,-,TRBJ2-3,CASSPGLAGLTDTQYF,TGCGCCAGCAGCCCGGGACTAGCGGGACTCACAGATACGCAGTATTTT
TRBD2,TRBV7-9,-,TRBJ2-1,CASSLVTSGGNDEQFF,TGTGCCAGCAGCTTAGTGACTAGCGGGGGTAATGATGAGCAGTTCTTC
TRBD1,TRBV10-3,-,TRBJ1-2,CAISVGPGQGYYGYTF,TGTGCCATCAGTGTAGGCCCGGGACAGGGATACTATGGCTACACCTTC
-,TRBV5-4,once,TRBJ2-2,CASSLVASGGELFF,TGTGCCAGCAGCTTGGTAGCTAGTGGCGGGGAGCTGTTTTTT
-,TRBV10-2,-,TRBJ2-2,CASTHYRENTGELFF,TGCGCCAGCACCCACTACCGTGAGAACACCGGGGAGCTGTTTTTT
-,TRBV2,-,TRBJ2-7,CASRMYGGTTLGGHEQYF,TGTGCCAGCAGGATGTATGGGGGGACAACCCTGGGAGGGCACGAGCAGTACTTC
-,TRBV2,-,TRBJ1-4,CASSERGGEKLFF,TGTGCCAGCAGTGAAAGGGGGGGGGAAAAACTGTTTTTT
TRBD1,TRBV29-1,-,TRBJ2-3,CSVGTGLGDTQYF,TGCAGCGTTGGGACAGGGCTTGGGGATACGCAGTATTTT
-,TRBV29-1,few,TRBJ1-2,CSVEDSAREGNGYTF,TGCAGCGTTGAGGATTCGGCAAGGGAGGGGAATGGCTACACCTTC
-,TRBV4-2,-,TRBJ1-6,CASSGGTLYHPLHF,TGTGCCAGCAGCGGAGGCACTCTCTATCACCCCCTCCACTTT
-,TRBV7-9,-,TRBJ2-7,CASSVGVNYEQYF,TGTGCCAGCAGCGTCGGGGTTAACTACGAGCAGTACTTC
-,TRBV7-9,-,TRBJ2-7,CASSLRGIYEQYF,TGTGCCAGCAGCTTAAGGGGGATCTACGAGCAGTACTTC
TRBD1,TRBV5-1,-,TRBJ2-5,CASSSTGPGETQYF,TGCGCCAGCAGCTCGACAGGGCCGGGCGAGACCCAGTACTTC
-,TRBV5-1,-,TRBJ1-3,CASSPGDSTQRGNTIYF,TGCGCCAGCAGCCCGGGTGACAGCACCCAGAGGGGAAACACCATATATTTT
TRBD1,TRBV5-4,-,TRBJ1-1,CASSSYRGNTEAFF,TGTGCCAGCAGCTCCTACAGGGGCAACACTGAAGCTTTCTTT
TRBD1,TRBV29-1,-,TRBJ1-1,CSVETGGITEAFF,TGCAGCGTTGAAACAGGGGGTATCACTGAAGCTTTCTTT
TRBD1,TRBV5-4,-,TRBJ1-1,CASSTGTENTEAFF,TGTGCCAGCAGTACCGGGACAGAGAACACTGAAGCTTTCTTT
-,TRBV5-1,-,TRBJ2-7,CASSLEGGAYEQYF,TGCGCCAGCAGCTTGGAAGGGGGGGCGTACGAGCAGTACTTC
-,TRBV5-6,-,TRBJ2-2,CASSLYKRQNTGELFF,TGTGCCAGCAGCTTGTATAAGCGGCAGAACACCGGGGAGCTGTTTTTT
-,TRBV18,-,TRBJ1-1,CASFRGDTEAFF,TGTGCCAGCTTCCGGGGGGACACTGAAGCTTTCTTT
TRBD1,TRBV7-9,-,TRBJ1-4,CASSLDRVGEKLFF,TGTGCCAGCAGCTTGGACAGGGTGGGGGAAAAACTGTTTTTT
TRBD1,TRBV12-5,-,TRBJ2-3,CASGRGTGLTTQYF,TGTGCTAGTGGTCGGGGGACAGGGTTAACAACGCAGTATTTT